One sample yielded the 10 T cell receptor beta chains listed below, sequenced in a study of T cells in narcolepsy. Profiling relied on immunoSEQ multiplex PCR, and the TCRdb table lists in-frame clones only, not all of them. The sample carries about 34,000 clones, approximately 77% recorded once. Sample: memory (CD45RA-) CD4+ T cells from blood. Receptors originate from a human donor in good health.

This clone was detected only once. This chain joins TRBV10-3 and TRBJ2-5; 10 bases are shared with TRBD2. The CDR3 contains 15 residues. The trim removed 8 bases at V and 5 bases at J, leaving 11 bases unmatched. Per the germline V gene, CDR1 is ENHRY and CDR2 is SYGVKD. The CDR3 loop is CAIGASGGFGETQYF. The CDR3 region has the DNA TGTGCCATCGGCGCTAGCGGGGGTTTCGGGGAGACCCAGTACTTC.

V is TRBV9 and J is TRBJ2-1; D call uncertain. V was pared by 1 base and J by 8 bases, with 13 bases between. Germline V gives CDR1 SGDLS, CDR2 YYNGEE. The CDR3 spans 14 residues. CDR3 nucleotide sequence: TGTGCCAGCAGCGTATCATCGCAGCCCCATGAGCAGTTCTTC. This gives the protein CASSVSSQPHEQFF.

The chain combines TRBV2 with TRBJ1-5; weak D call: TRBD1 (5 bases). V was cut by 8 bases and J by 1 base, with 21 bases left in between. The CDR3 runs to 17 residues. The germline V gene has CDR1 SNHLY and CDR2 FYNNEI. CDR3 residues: CASVDGTAVGSNQPQHF. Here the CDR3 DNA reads TGTGCCAGCGTAGACGGGACCGCGGTGGGGAGCAATCAGCCCCAGCATTTT. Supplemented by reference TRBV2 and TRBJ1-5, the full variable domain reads EPEVTQTPSHQVTQMGQEVILRCVPISNHLYFYWYRQILGQKVEFLVSFYNNEISEKSEIFDDQFSVERPDGSNFTLKIRSTKLEDSAMYFCASVDGTAVGSNQPQHFGDGTRLSIL.

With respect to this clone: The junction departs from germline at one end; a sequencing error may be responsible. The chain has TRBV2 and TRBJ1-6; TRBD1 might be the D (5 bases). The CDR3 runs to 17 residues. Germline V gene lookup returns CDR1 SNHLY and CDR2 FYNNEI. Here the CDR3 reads CASSESARVFGNSPPHF. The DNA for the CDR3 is TGTGCCAGCAGTGAATCGGCCAGGGTCTTTGGGAATTCACCCCCCCACTTT.

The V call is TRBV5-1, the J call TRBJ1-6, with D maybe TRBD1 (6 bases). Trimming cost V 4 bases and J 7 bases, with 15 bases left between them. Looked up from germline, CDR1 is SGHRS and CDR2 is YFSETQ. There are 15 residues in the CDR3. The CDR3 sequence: CASSQIQGYNSPLHF. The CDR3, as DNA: TGCGCCAGCAGCCAAATCCAGGGGTACAATTCACCCCTCCACTTT.

The CDR3 region has the DNA TGTGCCAGCAGAGCACTCGGGGAGCTGTTTTTT. As protein: CASRALGELFF. The gene calls are TRBV2 and TRBJ2-2; D unclear. In germline, CDR1 is SNHLY, CDR2 FYNNEI. Trimming shortened V by 6 bases and J by 7 bases, and 6 bases separated the two germline ends. CDR3 length: 11 residues. Filled out from reference TRBV2 and TRBJ2-2, the complete variable domain reads EPEVTQTPSHQVTQMGQEVILRCVPISNHLYFYWYRQILGQKVEFLVSFYNNEISEKSEIFDDQFSVERPDGSNFTLKIRSTKLEDSAMYFCASRALGELFFGEGSRLTVL.

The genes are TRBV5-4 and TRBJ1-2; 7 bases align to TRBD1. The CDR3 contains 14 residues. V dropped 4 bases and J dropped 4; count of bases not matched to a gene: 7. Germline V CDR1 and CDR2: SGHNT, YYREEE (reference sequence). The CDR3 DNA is TGTGCCAGCAGCCTTCTACAGGGGTCCTATGGCTACACCTTC. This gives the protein CASSLLQGSYGYTF. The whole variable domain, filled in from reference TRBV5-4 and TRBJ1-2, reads ETGVTQSPTHLIKTRGQQVTLRCSSQSGHNTVSWYQQALGQGPQFIFQYYREEENGRGNFPPRFSGLQFPNYSSELNVNALELDDSALYLCASSLLQGSYGYTFGSGTRLTVV.

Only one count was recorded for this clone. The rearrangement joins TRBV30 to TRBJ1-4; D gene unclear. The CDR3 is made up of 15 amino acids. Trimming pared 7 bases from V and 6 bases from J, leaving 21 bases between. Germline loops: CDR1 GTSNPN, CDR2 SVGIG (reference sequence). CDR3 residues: CAFLLNGHFDEKLFF. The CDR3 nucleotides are TGTGCCTTCCTATTAAATGGGCACTTCGATGAAAAACTGTTTTTT.

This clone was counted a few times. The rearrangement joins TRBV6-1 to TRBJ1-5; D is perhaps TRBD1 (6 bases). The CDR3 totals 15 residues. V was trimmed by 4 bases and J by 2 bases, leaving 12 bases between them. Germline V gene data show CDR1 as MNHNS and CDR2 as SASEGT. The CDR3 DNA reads TGTGCCAGCAGTGCGAGGAGGGGGGGCAATCAGCCCCAGCATTTT. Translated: CASSARRGGNQPQHF.

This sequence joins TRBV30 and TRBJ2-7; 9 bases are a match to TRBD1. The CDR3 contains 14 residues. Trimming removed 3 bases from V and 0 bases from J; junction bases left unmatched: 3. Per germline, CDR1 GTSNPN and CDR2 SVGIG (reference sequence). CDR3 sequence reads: CAWRGTGHSYEQYF. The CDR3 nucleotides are TGTGCCTGGAGGGGGACAGGGCACTCCTACGAGCAGTACTTC.